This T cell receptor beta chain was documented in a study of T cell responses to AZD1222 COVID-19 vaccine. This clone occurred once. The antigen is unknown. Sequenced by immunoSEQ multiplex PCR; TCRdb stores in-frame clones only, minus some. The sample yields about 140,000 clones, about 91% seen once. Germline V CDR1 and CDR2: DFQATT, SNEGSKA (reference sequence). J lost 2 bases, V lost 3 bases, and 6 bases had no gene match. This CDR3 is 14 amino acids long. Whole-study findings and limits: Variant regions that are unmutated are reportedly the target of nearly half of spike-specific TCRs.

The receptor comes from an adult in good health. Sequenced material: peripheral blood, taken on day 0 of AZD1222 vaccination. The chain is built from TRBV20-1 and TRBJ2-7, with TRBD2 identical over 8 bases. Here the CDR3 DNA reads TGCAGTGCTAGTCGGGGGACTAGTGCCTACGAGCAGTACTTC. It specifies CSASRGTSAYEQYF.